This TCR beta chain was profiled in a study of OX40 agonist ivuxolimab in advanced cancers. For the study at large: The patients received ivuxolimab by intravenous route every 2 weeks at 0.01 to 10 mg/kg. The study's findings and limits: Some patients without response likewise showed low normalized clonal expansion. Both blood CD4+ and CD8+ T cells showed clonal growth by week 6 at 0.1 to 3.0 mg/kg. Among the lowest peripheral clonal expansion occurred in 0.1-3.0 mg/kg partial responders.

V gave up 4 bases and J gave up 12 bases, with 12 bases separating them. The CDR3 runs 11 residues. CDR1 SSHAT and CDR2 FNYEAQ come from the germline V gene (reference sequence). Concerning this clone: As yet, its antigen is unknown.

This table comes from immunoSEQ multiplex PCR, and its TCRdb copy is limited to in-frame clones, with some not included. The table includes some 98,000 clones, roughly 84% detected once. Sequenced material: CD4+ or CD8+ T cells sorted from blood, taken in a trial of the OX40 agonist ivuxolimab. This chain connects TRBV7-7 to TRBJ1-2; no definite D call. The receptor was isolated from an adult with an advanced solid tumor such as melanoma, head and neck, liver or kidney cancer. In DNA form, the CDR3 reads TGTGCCAGCAGCTCCTTTATGCCTCACACCTTC. Encoded protein: CASSSFMPHTF.